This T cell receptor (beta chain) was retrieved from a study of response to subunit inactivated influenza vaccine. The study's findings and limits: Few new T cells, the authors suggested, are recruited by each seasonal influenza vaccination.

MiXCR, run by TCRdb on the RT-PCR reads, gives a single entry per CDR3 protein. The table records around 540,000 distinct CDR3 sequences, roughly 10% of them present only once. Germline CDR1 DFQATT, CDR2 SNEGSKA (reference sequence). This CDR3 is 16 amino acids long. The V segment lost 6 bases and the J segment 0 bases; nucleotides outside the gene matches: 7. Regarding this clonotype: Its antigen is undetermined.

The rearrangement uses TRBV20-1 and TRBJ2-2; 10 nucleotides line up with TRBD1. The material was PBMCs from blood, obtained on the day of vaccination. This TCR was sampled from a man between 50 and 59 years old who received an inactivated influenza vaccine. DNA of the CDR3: TGCAGTGCCCGGGACAGGGGAAGAGCGAACACCGGGGAGCTGTTTTTT. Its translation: CSARDRGRANTGELFF.